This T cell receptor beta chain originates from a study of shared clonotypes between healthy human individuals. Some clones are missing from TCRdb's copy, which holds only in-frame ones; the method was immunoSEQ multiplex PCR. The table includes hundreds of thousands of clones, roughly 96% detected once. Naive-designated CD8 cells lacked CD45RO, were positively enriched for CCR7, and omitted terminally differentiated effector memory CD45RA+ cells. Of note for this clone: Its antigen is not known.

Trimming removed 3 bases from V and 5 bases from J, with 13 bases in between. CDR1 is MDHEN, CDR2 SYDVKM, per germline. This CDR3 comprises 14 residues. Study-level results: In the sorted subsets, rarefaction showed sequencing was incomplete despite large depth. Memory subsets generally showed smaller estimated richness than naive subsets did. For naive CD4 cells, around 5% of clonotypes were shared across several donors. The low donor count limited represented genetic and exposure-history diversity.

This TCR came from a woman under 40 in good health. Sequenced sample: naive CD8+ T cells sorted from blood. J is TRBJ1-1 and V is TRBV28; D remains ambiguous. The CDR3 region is CASSLGRTGTEAFF. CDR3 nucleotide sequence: TGTGCCAGCAGTTTGGGGAGGACGGGAACTGAAGCTTTCTTT.